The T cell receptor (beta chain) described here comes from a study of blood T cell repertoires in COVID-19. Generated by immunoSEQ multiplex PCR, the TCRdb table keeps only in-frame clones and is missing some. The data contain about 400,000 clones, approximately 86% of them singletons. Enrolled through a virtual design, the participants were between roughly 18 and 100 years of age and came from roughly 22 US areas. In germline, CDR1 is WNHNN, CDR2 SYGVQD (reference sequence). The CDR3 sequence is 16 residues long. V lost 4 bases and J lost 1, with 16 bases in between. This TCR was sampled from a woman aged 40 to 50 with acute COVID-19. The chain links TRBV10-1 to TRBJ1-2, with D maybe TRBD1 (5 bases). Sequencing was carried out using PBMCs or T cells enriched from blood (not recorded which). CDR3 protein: CASSGAPRQINYGYTF. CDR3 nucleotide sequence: TGCGCCAGCAGTGGGGCACCCCGACAGATTAACTATGGCTACACCTTC.